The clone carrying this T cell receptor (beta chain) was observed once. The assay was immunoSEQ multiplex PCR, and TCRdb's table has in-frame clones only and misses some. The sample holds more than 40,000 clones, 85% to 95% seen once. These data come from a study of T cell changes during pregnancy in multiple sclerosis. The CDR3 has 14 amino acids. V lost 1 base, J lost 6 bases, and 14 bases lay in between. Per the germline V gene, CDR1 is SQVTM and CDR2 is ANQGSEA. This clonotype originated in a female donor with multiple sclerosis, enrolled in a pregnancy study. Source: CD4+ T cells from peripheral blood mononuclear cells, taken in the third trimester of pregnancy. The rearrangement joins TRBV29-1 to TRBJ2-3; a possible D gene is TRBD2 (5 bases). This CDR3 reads CSVEGPLPGDTQYF. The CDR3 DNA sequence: TGCAGCGTTGAAGGTCCGCTACCGGGGGATACGCAGTATTTT.